The 2 T cell receptor beta chains below were found in one sample sequenced in a study of blood T cell repertoires in COVID-19. The data were produced by immunoSEQ multiplex PCR, yet TCRdb's version contains in-frame clones alone and is incomplete. The sample has roughly 290,000 clones; approximately 89% are singletons. The specimen was peripheral blood. These receptors were obtained from a woman aged 50 to 60 who had recovered from COVID-19.

The genes are TRBV6-5 and TRBJ1-2; D might be TRBD1 (6 bases). The V gene's germline CDR1 is MNHEY and CDR2 SVGAGI. Trimming took 4 bases from V and 3 from J, leaving 9 bases between them. The CDR3 is 13 amino acids. CDR3 sequence (DNA): TGTGCCAGCAGTTCAGGGGCCCACTATGGCTACACCTTC. Residues: CASSSGAHYGYTF.

This clone was seen only a few times. This chain links TRBV5-1 with TRBJ2-2; tentative D call: TRBD1 (6 bases). The CDR3 totals 15 residues. Looked up from germline, CDR1 is SGHRS and CDR2 is YFSETQ. Trimming took 1 base from V and 4 from J, leaving 11 bases between them. CDR3 nucleotide sequence: TGCGCCAGCAGCTTGCGAGTAGGGGGCACCGGGGAGCTGTTTTTT. Amino acids: CASSLRVGGTGELFF. The full variable domain, rest sourced from reference TRBV5-1 and TRBJ2-2, is KAGVTQTPRYLIKTRGQQVTLSCSPISGHRSVSWYQQTPGQGLQFLFEYFSETQRNKGNFPGRFSGRQFSNSRSEMNVSTLELGDSALYLCASSLRVGGTGELFFGEGSRLTVL.